These 25 T cell receptor beta chains originate from one sample sequenced in a study of lymphopenia after photon versus proton radiotherapy. Here immunoSEQ multiplex PCR was the method, and the copy in TCRdb shows in-frame clones only, minus some. Of about 22,000 clones listed, about 89% are singletons. The sample in question was peripheral blood, obtained from a patient treated with proton-based radiotherapy. These receptors were taken from a man older than 75 with esophageal cancer.

The chain is built from TRBV19 and TRBJ2-1, with TRBD1 matching 10 bases. Trimming at V came to 7 bases and at J to 5 bases, leaving 2 bases not matched to a gene. This CDR3 has 13 residues. In germline, CDR1 is LNHDA, CDR2 SQIVND (reference sequence). The CDR3 sequence: CASMDRGDNEQFF. The CDR3 nucleotides read TGTGCCAGTATGGACAGGGGGGACAATGAGCAGTTCTTC.

The chain is built from TRBV2 and TRBJ1-1, with 7 bases identical to TRBD1. The V gene's germline CDR1 is SNHLY and CDR2 FYNNEI. The CDR3 sequence is 11 residues long. V lost 8 bases to trimming and J lost 7 bases; unmatched junction nucleotides: 4. CDR3 region: CASGTASEAFF. The DNA for the CDR3 is TGTGCCAGCGGGACAGCGAGTGAAGCTTTCTTT.

The chain carries TRBV4-3 and TRBJ1-1, with 9 positions matching TRBD1. CDR1 is LGHNA, CDR2 YSLEER, per germline. Trimming cost V 5 bases and J 1 base; bases outside gene matches: 5. The CDR3 totals 15 residues. CDR3 sequence reads: CASSEDRGTNTEAFF. CDR3 nucleotide sequence: TGCGCCAGCAGCGAGGACAGGGGAACGAACACTGAAGCTTTCTTT.

This clone was observed a single time. The rearrangement uses TRBV18 and TRBJ1-1; a possible D gene is TRBD1 (6 bases). Germline V CDR1 and CDR2: KGHSH, LQKENI. The CDR3 runs to 15 residues. The germline V and J ends were trimmed by 2 bases and 7 bases, with 17 bases remaining between them. DNA for the CDR3: TGTGCCAGCTCACCAAGGGGGGGGGCGATTAATGAAGCTTTCTTT. This translates into CASSPRGGAINEAFF.

The chain is built from TRBV5-1 and TRBJ2-5, with D possibly matching TRBD2 (6 bases). CDR3 length: 17 residues. The germline V gene has CDR1 SGHRS and CDR2 YFSETQ. The V and J ends lost 3 bases and 4 bases respectively, with 22 bases between them. CDR3: CASSSVVRQGGGETQYF. The CDR3 region has the DNA TGCGCCAGCAGCTCCGTGGTGAGGCAGGGAGGAGGAGAGACCCAGTACTTC.

The chain combines TRBV6-5 with TRBJ1-6; perhaps TRBD1 as D (5 bases). Trimming shortened V by 8 bases and J by 14 bases, and 19 bases separated the two germline ends. The CDR3 totals 13 residues. CDR1 and CDR2 (germline): MNHEY, SVGAGI. CDR3 sequence: CASRATGFRTLHF. CDR3 coding DNA: TGTGCCAGCCGAGCAACAGGTTTTAGGACCCTCCACTTT.

The chain links TRBV9 to TRBJ2-5; 7 positions match TRBD1. Germline CDR1 reads SGDLS; CDR2 reads YYNGEE. J lost 5 bases, V lost 1 base, and 5 bases had no gene match. The CDR3 has 14 residues. CDR3 amino acids: CASSVMGQWETQYF. CDR3 nucleotide sequence: TGTGCCAGCAGCGTAATGGGACAGTGGGAGACCCAGTACTTC. The whole variable domain, remainder taken from reference TRBV9 and TRBJ2-5, is DSGVTQTPKHLITATGQRVTLRCSPRSGDLSVYWYQQSLDQGLQFLIQYYNGEERAKGNILERFSAQQFPDLHSELNLSSLELGDSALYFCASSVMGQWETQYFGPGTRLLVL.

This clone was picked up one time. This rearrangement joins TRBV25-1 to TRBJ2-5; D call uncertain. The length of the CDR3 is 13 residues. From germline, CDR1 is MGHDK and CDR2 SYGVNS. Deletions cut 8 bases from V and 2 bases from J, with 12 bases between. Here the CDR3 reads CASGDSRQETQYF. CDR3 DNA sequence: TGTGCCAGCGGGGATAGTCGGCAAGAGACCCAGTACTTC.

This clone came up a few times. The chain combines TRBV4-1 with TRBJ2-7, with 8 bases aligning to TRBD2. J lost 7 bases, V lost 3 bases, and 8 bases had no gene match. Germline V gene sequence: CDR1 MGHRA, CDR2 YSYEKL. The CDR3 covers 14 residues. CDR3 residues: CASSHDGLAGEQYF. CDR3 sequence (DNA): TGCGCCAGCAGCCATGACGGACTAGCAGGTGAGCAGTACTTC.

The rearrangement uses TRBV19 and TRBJ1-5; 8 nucleotides align to TRBD1. V gave up 8 bases and J gave up 0 bases; unmatched junction bases: 12. Germline lookup yields CDR1 LNHDA and CDR2 SQIVND (reference sequence). CDR3 length: 17 amino acids. This chain's CDR3 is CASEAGTGTHSNQPQHF. The DNA of the CDR3 is TGTGCCAGTGAAGCCGGGACAGGCACCCATAGCAATCAGCCCCAGCATTTT.

The rearrangement joins TRBV2 to TRBJ2-2, with 9 bases that match TRBD1. This CDR3 has 16 residues. V lost 8 bases and J lost 4; bases outside the gene matches: 11. The germline CDR1 and CDR2 sequences are SNHLY and FYNNEI. The CDR3: CASRLTGGAGTGELFF. DNA for the CDR3: TGTGCCAGCCGACTTACAGGGGGCGCCGGCACCGGGGAGCTGTTTTTT.

This chain connects TRBV9 to TRBJ2-1; 8 bases map to TRBD2. CDR1 SGDLS and CDR2 YYNGEE come from the germline V gene. Trimming removed 0 bases from V and 15 bases from J; junction bases left unmatched: 20. This CDR3 contains 17 residues. CDR3 in DNA: TGTGCCAGCAGCGTAGGCTTATCGCCAGCGGGGGCCCCCGTGTTGTTCTTC. Protein sequence: CASSVGLSPAGAPVLFF.

The chain combines TRBV27 with TRBJ2-5; possible D gene TRBD1, 6 bases. Deletions cut 6 bases from V and 4 bases from J, with 21 bases between. The CDR3 sequence is 16 residues long. The germline CDR1 and CDR2 sequences are MNHEY and SMNVEV (reference sequence). The CDR3 DNA follows: TGTGCCAGCAGCCCTCACTCCCAGGGGCATCGAGAGACCCAGTACTTC. Translated: CASSPHSQGHRETQYF.

The chain is built from TRBV6-5 and TRBJ2-1; 8 bases align to TRBD2. CDR1 is MNHEY and CDR2 is SVGAGI in the germline V gene. This CDR3 has 16 residues. V lost 0 bases, J lost 4 bases, and 5 bases stayed unmatched. CDR3 amino acids: CASSYSTGGEYNEQFF. The CDR3 nucleotides read TGTGCCAGCAGTTACTCGACCGGGGGGGAATACAATGAGCAGTTCTTC.

The V and J genes are TRBV7-9 and TRBJ2-5, with D tentatively TRBD2 (5 bases). V shed 6 bases and J shed 5 bases, with 28 bases lying between them. This CDR3 region has 18 residues. Germline V CDR1 and CDR2: SEHNR, FQNEAQ (reference sequence). As DNA, the CDR3 is TGTGCCAGCAGAGAGGGAAGAAGACGGAGCCCCCGGTCGGAGACCCAGTACTTC. It yields the protein CASREGRRRSPRSETQYF.

The J gene is TRBJ2-5, the V gene TRBV7-8, with 11 nucleotides matching TRBD2. The J call may be incorrect, as the DNA end agrees better with TRBJ2-7. CDR1 is SGHVS, CDR2 FQNEAQ, per germline. The CDR3 is 16 amino acids. CDR3 DNA: TGTGCCAGCAGTCGCCTACTGACTAGCGGGATGTACGAGCAGTACTTC. This translates into CASSRLLTSGMYEQYF.

The chain joins TRBV5-4 to TRBJ1-1; weak D call: TRBD1 (5 bases). The CDR3 runs 15 residues. Germline lookup yields CDR1 SGHNT and CDR2 YYREEE (reference sequence). The V gene lost 5 bases and the J gene lost 1 base, with 15 bases spanning the gap. The CDR3 sequence: CASSLPRTQNTEAFF. The CDR3 DNA sequence: TGTGCCAGCAGTTTGCCCAGGACACAGAACACTGAAGCTTTCTTT.

V and J are TRBV29-1 and TRBJ2-3; 8 bases agree with TRBD1. The CDR3 length is 14 residues. J lost 4 bases, V lost 6 bases, and 9 bases had no gene match. Germline V gives CDR1 SQVTM, CDR2 ANQGSEA. As DNA, the CDR3 is TGCAGCGTCCGCAGACAGGGGCCGGCAGATACGCAGTATTTT. Its protein is CSVRRQGPADTQYF.

The J gene is TRBJ2-7, the V gene TRBV7-8, with D perhaps being TRBD1 or TRBD2 (5 bases each). Trimming pared 1 base from V and 2 bases from J, leaving 15 bases between. Germline assignment: CDR1 SGHVS and CDR2 FQNEAQ. This CDR3 has 16 amino acids. Written as DNA, the CDR3 is TGTGCCAGCAGCTTAGACTCCGGGACGGTGACCTACGAGCAGTACTTC. Its protein is CASSLDSGTVTYEQYF. The whole variable domain, filled in from reference TRBV7-8 and TRBJ2-7, reads GAGVSQSPRYKVAKRGQDVALRCDPISGHVSLFWYQQALGQGPEFLTYFQNEAQLDKSGLPSDRFFAERPEGSVSTLKIQRTQQEDSAVYLCASSLDSGTVTYEQYFGPGTRLTVT.

The chain uses TRBV18 and TRBJ2-1; a weak D match, TRBD2 (6 bases). The germline V and J ends were trimmed by 4 bases and 5 bases, with 12 bases remaining between them. The CDR3 loop spans 14 amino acids. Per germline, CDR1 KGHSH and CDR2 LQKENI. CDR3 nucleotide sequence: TGTGCCAGCTCACTGCTAGCGCGGGACAATGAGCAGTTCTTC. This gives the protein CASSLLARDNEQFF.

The chain links TRBV5-6 to TRBJ2-1, with D tentatively TRBD2 (5 bases). The CDR3 extends over 14 amino acids. V was cut by 0 bases and J by 6 bases, with 10 bases left in between. Germline V gene data show CDR1 as SGHDT and CDR2 as YYEEEE. The CDR3 reads CASSLAETINEQFF. The CDR3 region has the DNA TGTGCCAGCAGCTTGGCCGAGACTATCAATGAGCAGTTCTTC.

The sample holds one count of this clone. Here the CDR3 DNA reads TGTGCCAGTAGTAAAGGACAGGGGGCGAGTCGTACCGGGGAGCTGTTTTTT. It codes for CASSKGQGASRTGELFF. This chain uses TRBV19 with TRBJ2-2, with 11 nucleotides matching TRBD1. Germline V CDR1 and CDR2: LNHDA, SQIVND (reference sequence). The CDR3 is 17 amino acids. With V trimmed by 4 bases and J by 5 bases, 9 bases remained unmatched. Based on the CDR3 plus reference TRBV19 and TRBJ2-2, the full variable domain is DGGITQSPKYLFRKEGQNVTLSCEQNLNHDAMYWYRQDPGQGLRLIYYSQIVNDFQKGDIAEGYSVSREKKESFPLTVTSAQKNPTAFYLCASSKGQGASRTGELFFGEGSRLTVL.

This chain uses TRBV21-1 with TRBJ1-1; the table's D gene call, TRBD1, was not cross checked with the DNA. TRBV21-1 is a pseudogene locus. The CDR3 extends over 14 amino acids. As DNA, the CDR3 is TGTGCCAGCAGTCTGGGGACATTAAGATCTGAAGCTTTCTTT. Amino acids: CASSLGTLRSEAFF.

This rearrangement joins TRBV29-1 to TRBJ1-2; TRBD1 might be the D (5 bases). With 3 bases removed from V and 5 bases from J, the gap between germline ends came to 10 bases. The germline V gene encodes CDR1 SQVTM and CDR2 ANQGSEA. CDR3 length equals 12 residues. This CDR3 reads CSVEGGEYGYTF. The DNA of the CDR3 is TGCAGCGTTGAGGGAGGGGAATATGGCTACACCTTC.

The genes are TRBV19 and TRBJ1-1; D is unresolved. The CDR3 has 14 residues. V lost 4 bases to trimming and J lost 0 bases, with 9 bases between them. Germline V gene data show CDR1 as LNHDA and CDR2 as SQIVND (reference sequence). For the CDR3, the DNA is TGTGCCAGTAGTAAAGGACGAATGAACACTGAAGCTTTCTTT. Translated: CASSKGRMNTEAFF. Filled out from reference TRBV19 and TRBJ1-1, the complete variable domain reads DGGITQSPKYLFRKEGQNVTLSCEQNLNHDAMYWYRQDPGQGLRLIYYSQIVNDFQKGDIAEGYSVSREKKESFPLTVTSAQKNPTAFYLCASSKGRMNTEAFFGQGTRLTVV.